This T cell receptor beta chain is from a study of shared clonotypes between healthy human individuals. TCRdb's table, derived via immunoSEQ multiplex PCR, lists solely in-frame clones and lacks some. Among 300,000 to 400,000 clones listed, roughly 87% were seen once. The sample comprised memory CD8+ T cells sorted from blood. Subset reported: CD45RO+ cells pooled with CCR7-negative TemRA cells. The source of this sequence is a young man in good health.

Here the CDR3 reads CASSLEAGRKGYTF. CDR3 sequence (DNA): TGCGCCAGCAGCTTGGAGGCAGGGCGTAAGGGCTACACCTTC. The rearrangement links TRBV5-1 to TRBJ1-2; a weak D match, TRBD1 (5 bases). The CDR3 is 14 residues long. V was shortened by 0 bases and J by 8 bases, with 14 bases between the two germline ends. CDR1 and CDR2 from the germline V gene are SGHRS and YFSETQ.